Below, 11 T cell receptor beta chains from the same sample are listed, as sequenced in a study of blood T cell repertoires in COVID-19. TCRdb's table, derived via immunoSEQ multiplex PCR, lists solely in-frame clones and lacks some. The sample consists of roughly 360,000 clones, 81% of them appearing once. The sequenced sample consisted of peripheral blood. These receptors all stem from a human donor with acute or convalescent COVID-19. The donor label of this sample is uncertain.

V usage is TRBV10-1 and J usage is TRBJ2-5; D perhaps matches TRBD1 (6 bases). Trimming shortened V by 0 bases and J by 4 bases, and 15 bases separated the two germline ends. Germline V gene data show CDR1 as WNHNN and CDR2 as SYGVQD (reference sequence). The CDR3 extends over 16 amino acids. In nucleotides, the CDR3 is TGCGCCAGCAGTGAGTCGGGGGTACAGGGTCGAGAGACCCAGTACTTC. Protein sequence: CASSESGVQGRETQYF.

This chain links TRBV19 with TRBJ1-2; D is undetermined. CDR3 length: 13 residues. V was clipped by 6 bases and J by 4 bases, with 12 bases between them. Per germline, CDR1 LNHDA and CDR2 SQIVND (reference sequence). CDR3 protein: CASSILVGYGYTF. CDR3 sequence (DNA): TGTGCCAGTAGCATCCTTGTCGGCTATGGCTACACCTTC. Filled out from reference TRBV19 and TRBJ1-2, the complete variable domain reads DGGITQSPKYLFRKEGQNVTLSCEQNLNHDAMYWYRQDPGQGLRLIYYSQIVNDFQKGDIAEGYSVSREKKESFPLTVTSAQKNPTAFYLCASSILVGYGYTFGSGTRLTVV.

This chain connects TRBV5-5 to TRBJ2-1; 11 bases agree with TRBD1. There are 16 residues in the CDR3. The V gene end was trimmed by 1 base and the J gene end by 3 bases; junction bases not matched to a gene: 3. CDR1 is SGHKS and CDR2 is YYEKEE in the germline V gene (reference sequence). Here the CDR3 DNA reads TGTGCCAGCAGCTTGACCGGGACAGGGGGCTACAATGAGCAGTTCTTC. The encoded protein is CASSLTGTGGYNEQFF.

This clone has just a few counts. V and J are TRBV5-1 and TRBJ2-1; 9 positions match TRBD1. The J segment lost 6 bases and the V segment lost 0 bases, leaving 7 bases of the junction unmatched. The CDR3 contains 16 residues. The V gene's germline CDR1 is SGHRS and CDR2 YFSETQ. The CDR3 sequence: CASSLGPGQGTNEQFF. The CDR3 DNA reads TGCGCCAGCAGCTTGGGACCGGGACAGGGTACCAATGAGCAGTTCTTC.

The chain employs TRBV27 and TRBJ1-1, with TRBD1 as a possible D gene (5 bases). V was pared by 3 bases and J by 5 bases, with 13 bases between. CDR3 size: 14 residues. The germline CDR1 and CDR2 sequences are MNHEY and SMNVEV (reference sequence). CDR3 DNA: TGTGCCAGCAGTTTGCAGGGAGGTTGGACTGAAGCTTTCTTT. As protein: CASSLQGGWTEAFF.

V usage is TRBV14 and J usage is TRBJ1-2; no definite D call. The CDR3 contains 13 residues. The germline CDR1 and CDR2 sequences are SGHDN and FVKESK. V was shortened by 4 bases and J by 2 bases, with 8 bases between the two germline ends. The DNA for the CDR3 is TGTGCCAGCAGCCCGACTCCGAACTATGGCTACACCTTC. Translated: CASSPTPNYGYTF.

The chain couples TRBV4-2 to TRBJ1-5; TRBD1 matches 7 bases. Germline V gene sequence: CDR1 LGHNA, CDR2 YNFKEQ. Trimming cost V 0 bases and J 4 bases; bases outside gene matches: 3. The CDR3 runs to 15 residues. The CDR3, as DNA: TGTGCCAGCAGCCAAGAGCAGGGGGTTAATCAGCCCCAGCATTTT. It is translated as CASSQEQGVNQPQHF.

This clone has a handful of counts. Other nucleotide sequences in the sample specify the same CDR3. This sequence joins TRBV7-2 and TRBJ2-6; D not resolved. Trimming pared 2 bases from V and 4 bases from J, leaving 6 bases between. Germline CDR1 is SGHTA and CDR2 is FQGNSA. The CDR3 is 14 amino acids. Here the CDR3 reads CASSLPRGANVLTF. As DNA, the CDR3 is TGTGCCAGCAGCTTACCACGGGGGGCCAACGTCCTGACTTTC.

The genes are TRBV4-1 and TRBJ1-1; D unresolved. V lost 0 bases to trimming and J lost 8 bases, with 7 bases between them. CDR1 MGHRA and CDR2 YSYEKL come from the germline V gene. CDR3 size: 12 residues. The CDR3 DNA reads TGCGCCAGCAGCCAAGATAGGAGAGAAGCTTTCTTT. This translates into CASSQDRREAFF.

The rearrangement uses TRBV6-6 and TRBJ2-7, with 8 bases aligning to TRBD2. The CDR3 consists of 14 residues. Germline V gene lookup returns CDR1 MNHNY and CDR2 SVGAGI (reference sequence). V shed 0 bases and J 2 bases; nucleotides not matched to a gene: 0. CDR3 amino acids: CASSYSRGAYEQYF. DNA of the CDR3: TGTGCCAGCAGTTACTCGCGGGGGGCCTACGAGCAGTACTTC.

This clone was counted only a few times. The genes are TRBV5-1 and TRBJ2-7, with 9 bases fitting TRBD1. Trimming at V came to 4 bases and at J to 4 bases, leaving 12 bases not matched to a gene. The CDR3 is made up of 16 amino acids. Germline values: CDR1 SGHRS, CDR2 YFSETQ. Written as DNA, the CDR3 is TGCGCCAGCAGCCCGGGGGGACAGGGAGGATGGTACGAGCAGTACTTC. Its protein product is CASSPGGQGGWYEQYF.